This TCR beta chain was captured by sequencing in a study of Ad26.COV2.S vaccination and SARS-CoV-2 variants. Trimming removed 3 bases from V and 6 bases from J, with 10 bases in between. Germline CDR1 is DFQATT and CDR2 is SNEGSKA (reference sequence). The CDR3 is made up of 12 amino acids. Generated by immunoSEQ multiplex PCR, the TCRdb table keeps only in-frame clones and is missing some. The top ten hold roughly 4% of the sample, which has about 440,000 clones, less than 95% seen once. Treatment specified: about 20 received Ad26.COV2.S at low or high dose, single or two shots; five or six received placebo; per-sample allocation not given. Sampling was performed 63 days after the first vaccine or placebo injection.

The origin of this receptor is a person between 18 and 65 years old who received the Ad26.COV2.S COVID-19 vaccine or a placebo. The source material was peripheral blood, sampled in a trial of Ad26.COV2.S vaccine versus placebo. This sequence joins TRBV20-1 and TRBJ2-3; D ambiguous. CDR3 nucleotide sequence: TGCAGTGCTAGTAAAGGCTTGGATACGCAGTATTTT. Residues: CSASKGLDTQYF.